A selection of T cell receptor beta chains follows, all from one sample in a study of shared clonotypes between healthy human individuals. The method was immunoSEQ multiplex PCR; TCRdb's version includes in-frame clones alone and lacks a portion of them. The data show approximately 2,200,000 clones, about 92% seen once. The sample consisted of naive CD8+ T cells from PBMCs. The receptor source for this set is a man younger than 35 in good health. Some clones in this sample may be carry-over from other donors' samples. Each CDR3 is given with its conserved first and last residue. The order of the fields is J gene, V gene, clone size, D gene, CDR3 protein, CDR3 DNA. D genes are given only for firm matches. Size is omitted from some rows. Given values are once, few, many or a class for expanded clones.

j_call: TRBJ2-6; v_call: TRBV7-9; clone_size: once; d_call: NA; cdr3_aa: CASSGEPGANVLTF; cdr3_nt: TGTGCCAGCAGTGGGGAGCCTGGGGCCAACGTCCTGACTTTC
j_call: TRBJ2-7; v_call: TRBV5-4; clone_size: NA; d_call: NA; cdr3_aa: CASSWGRGGYEQYF; cdr3_nt: TGTGCCAGCAGCTGGGGCAGGGGAGGGTACGAGCAGTACTTC
j_call: TRBJ1-1; v_call: TRBV27; clone_size: NA; d_call: NA; cdr3_aa: CASLAGANTEAFF; cdr3_nt: TGTGCCAGTCTAGCAGGGGCCAACACTGAAGCTTTCTTT
j_call: TRBJ2-5; v_call: TRBV5-8; clone_size: NA; d_call: TRBD1; cdr3_aa: CASSLVQGVKTQYF; cdr3_nt: TGTGCCAGCAGCTTGGTTCAGGGGGTGAAGACCCAGTACTTC
j_call: TRBJ1-2; v_call: TRBV30; clone_size: NA; d_call: NA; cdr3_aa: CAWILVGVLDGYTF; cdr3_nt: TGTGCCTGGATACTGGTAGGGGTACTGGATGGCTACACCTTC
j_call: TRBJ2-3; v_call: TRBV7-6; clone_size: NA; d_call: TRBD2; cdr3_aa: CASTPGLAGGPLSDTQYF; cdr3_nt: TGTGCCAGCACCCCCGGACTAGCGGGAGGGCCACTCTCAGATACGCAGTATTTT
j_call: TRBJ2-7; v_call: TRBV5-1; clone_size: NA; d_call: TRBD2; cdr3_aa: CASRPGASGVTYEQYF; cdr3_nt: TGCGCCAGCAGACCGGGGGCTAGCGGGGTAACCTACGAGCAGTACTTC
j_call: TRBJ1-1; v_call: TRBV27; clone_size: NA; d_call: NA; cdr3_aa: CASSFGGHTEAFF; cdr3_nt: TGTGCCAGCAGTTTCGGTGGACACACTGAAGCTTTCTTT
j_call: TRBJ2-7; v_call: TRBV13; clone_size: NA; d_call: TRBD1; cdr3_aa: CASSLAGRGYEQYF; cdr3_nt: TGTGCCAGCAGCTTAGCTGGCAGGGGGTACGAGCAGTACTTC
j_call: TRBJ2-7; v_call: TRBV5-6; clone_size: NA; d_call: TRBD1; cdr3_aa: CASSLVPGQGLPEQYF; cdr3_nt: TGTGCCAGCAGCTTAGTACCGGGACAGGGACTACCCGAGCAGTACTTC
j_call: TRBJ2-7; v_call: TRBV6-5; clone_size: NA; d_call: TRBD2; cdr3_aa: CASSPLATSSYEQYF; cdr3_nt: TGTGCCAGCAGTCCACTAGCGACCAGCTCCTACGAGCAGTACTTC
j_call: TRBJ1-1; v_call: TRBV6-6; clone_size: NA; d_call: TRBD1; cdr3_aa: CASQDRGPTEAFF; cdr3_nt: TGTGCCAGCCAGGACAGGGGGCCCACTGAAGCTTTCTTT
j_call: TRBJ2-7; v_call: TRBV5-1; clone_size: NA; d_call: TRBD2; cdr3_aa: CASSRTSRSSYEQYF; cdr3_nt: TGCGCCAGCAGCCGGACTAGCCGAAGCTCCTACGAGCAGTACTTC
j_call: TRBJ2-7; v_call: TRBV7-2; clone_size: NA; d_call: NA; cdr3_aa: CASSLAWSSVFSEQYF; cdr3_nt: TGTGCCAGCAGCTTAGCGTGGAGTTCTGTCTTTTCCGAGCAGTACTTC
j_call: TRBJ2-2; v_call: TRBV6-6; clone_size: NA; d_call: TRBD2; cdr3_aa: CASSYIAGVKTGELFF; cdr3_nt: TGTGCCAGCAGTTACATTGCGGGAGTTAAGACCGGGGAGCTGTTTTTT
j_call: TRBJ1-2; v_call: TRBV15; clone_size: NA; d_call: NA; cdr3_aa: CATSRDRWTPYGYTF; cdr3_nt: TGTGCCACCAGCAGAGATAGATGGACCCCCTATGGCTACACCTTC
j_call: TRBJ2-7; v_call: TRBV7-2; clone_size: NA; d_call: TRBD2; cdr3_aa: CASSLGLAGAYEQYF; cdr3_nt: TGTGCCAGCAGCTTAGGACTAGCGGGGGCCTACGAGCAGTACTTC
j_call: TRBJ2-2; v_call: TRBV10-2; clone_size: once; d_call: TRBD1; cdr3_aa: CASTGTVENTGELFF; cdr3_nt: TGCGCCAGTACCGGGACAGTCGAGAACACCGGGGAGCTGTTTTTT
j_call: TRBJ2-5; v_call: TRBV7-2; clone_size: NA; d_call: TRBD2; cdr3_aa: CASSQLAEDHSRETQYF; cdr3_nt: TGTGCCAGCAGCCAACTAGCGGAGGATCACTCGAGGGAGACCCAGTACTTC
j_call: TRBJ1-5; v_call: TRBV10-3; clone_size: NA; d_call: NA; cdr3_aa: CAISESGQPQHF; cdr3_nt: TGTGCCATCAGTGAGTCGGGTCAGCCCCAGCATTTT
j_call: TRBJ2-6; v_call: TRBV9; clone_size: NA; d_call: NA; cdr3_aa: CASSILQGTGANVLTF; cdr3_nt: TGTGCCAGCAGCATCCTCCAGGGAACTGGGGCCAACGTCCTGACTTTC
j_call: TRBJ2-2; v_call: TRBV6-5; clone_size: NA; d_call: NA; cdr3_aa: CASSSTGVFGELFF; cdr3_nt: TGTGCCAGCAGTTCAACGGGAGTCTTCGGGGAGCTGTTTTTT
j_call: TRBJ1-2; v_call: TRBV7-9; clone_size: NA; d_call: NA; cdr3_aa: CASSLVSTGNRGYGYTF; cdr3_nt: TGTGCCAGCAGCTTAGTCTCGACAGGCAACCGGGGCTATGGCTACACCTTC
j_call: TRBJ2-1; v_call: TRBV7-2; clone_size: once; d_call: NA; cdr3_aa: CASGIYNEQFF; cdr3_nt: TGTGCCAGCGGAATATACAATGAGCAGTTCTTC
j_call: TRBJ2-7; v_call: TRBV10-3; clone_size: NA; d_call: TRBD1; cdr3_aa: CAISKLSGTGESGSYEQYF; cdr3_nt: TGTGCCATCAGTAAACTATCCGGGACAGGGGAGTCAGGCTCCTACGAGCAGTACTTC
j_call: TRBJ2-3; v_call: TRBV15; clone_size: NA; d_call: NA; cdr3_aa: CATSERRAQGTQYF; cdr3_nt: TGTGCCACCAGTGAGCGGCGCGCCCAGGGTACGCAGTATTTT
j_call: TRBJ1-3; v_call: TRBV7-2; clone_size: once; d_call: NA; cdr3_aa: CASSLIQGIGNTIYF; cdr3_nt: TGTGCCAGCAGCTTAATTCAGGGGATAGGAAACACCATATATTTT
j_call: TRBJ2-2; v_call: TRBV27; clone_size: NA; d_call: TRBD1; cdr3_aa: CASGTGISGELFF; cdr3_nt: TGTGCCAGCGGGACAGGGATCTCCGGGGAGCTGTTTTTT
j_call: TRBJ1-3; v_call: TRBV4-2; clone_size: NA; d_call: NA; cdr3_aa: CASSQVGPVATAGNTIYF; cdr3_nt: TGTGCCAGCAGCCAAGTGGGTCCTGTGGCTACTGCCGGAAACACCATATATTTT
j_call: TRBJ2-3; v_call: TRBV7-2; clone_size: NA; d_call: TRBD2; cdr3_aa: CASSWTSGRRTDTQYF; cdr3_nt: TGTGCCAGCAGCTGGACTAGCGGGAGGAGGACAGATACGCAGTATTTT
j_call: TRBJ1-5; v_call: TRBV21-1; clone_size: NA; d_call: NA; cdr3_aa: CASSNLRDREGNQPQHF; cdr3_nt: TGTGCCAGCAGCAACCTCCGGGACAGGGAGGGCAATCAGCCCCAGCATTTT